The sequence of this T cell receptor beta chain was determined in a study of blood T cell repertoires in COVID-19 (dated by TCRdb to 2018 to 2020). With respect to the entire study: Collaborator samples came from the United States, Italy and Spain and covered acute and convalescent phases of COVID-19. The material from the prospective study consisted of cDNA or gDNA derived from T cells, B-cell-depleted T cells, or PBMCs. Subjects who had been exposed to COVID-19, were actively infected with it, or had recovered from it provided the deeply sampled blood TCRbeta repertoires that made up the dataset. The repertoires were made available in a free public database intended to serve as a resource for research on the immune response to SARS-CoV-2. Samples were obtained from the ongoing ImmuneRACE study (first 160 participants) and from 1,254 subjects provided by 6 global collaborators. Sample metadata almost always included a de-identified subject ID, COVID-19 status, age in years and sex. HLA class I and class II types, where available, came from metadata supplied by the sample provider rather than from assay-based typing. Broad study findings and their caveats: How much clinical and demographic metadata was included differed by source and by participant, and the metadata was provided uncurated.

The immunoSEQ Assay, a bias-controlled multiplex PCR, was used to amplify TCRbeta CDR3 regions from genomic DNA. Per the source publication's procedure: The number of nucleated cells in each sample was estimated from the amplification of reference gene primers within the assay. To quantify the absolute abundance of each unique TCRbeta CDR3 rearrangement, sequence reads were collapsed and filtered. For each sample, productive Simpson clonality was calculated by taking the square root of Simpson's diversity index across productive rearrangements. The immuneACCESS repertoire file appears here via TCRdb, limited to in-frame rearrangements. These files lack a portion of the clones; in checked studies, under half of the deficit traces to unresolved V genes, and the cause of the others is not known. V and J calls plus clone size are reproduced from that table; the DNA served to infer D and trimming. This sample comprises about 100,000 clones, over 85% of them detected only once. The top ten hold under 7.5% of the sample.

Whole blood was collected in K2EDTA tubes by collaborating institutions according to the institutions' own protocols. Collaborator samples were shipped for TCRbeta analysis as frozen whole blood, isolated PBMCs, or DNA extracted from either sample type. As concerns this clone: What this receptor recognizes is not known. Per-base quality was not reported, and no clone a single base away is much larger than it.

The germline ends are 13 bases apart after V is trimmed by 7 bases and J by 3 bases. Taken from the germline V gene, the CDR1 and CDR2 loops are WSHSY and SAAADI. From the cysteine up to the phenylalanine, the CDR3 has a length of 13 residues. Just the 39-base CDR3 DNA is kept, in frame starting at base 1. Recombination linked TRBV10-2 to TRBJ2-7, with a weak D call of TRBD2 (6 bases match). The TCR sequence derives from a man between 70 and 80 years old with acute or convalescent COVID-19. Sequencing was carried out using peripheral blood. The CDR3 region has the sequence CASTPGLHYEQYF. The bases read TGCGCCAGCACCCCGGGACTTCACTACGAGCAGTACTTC.